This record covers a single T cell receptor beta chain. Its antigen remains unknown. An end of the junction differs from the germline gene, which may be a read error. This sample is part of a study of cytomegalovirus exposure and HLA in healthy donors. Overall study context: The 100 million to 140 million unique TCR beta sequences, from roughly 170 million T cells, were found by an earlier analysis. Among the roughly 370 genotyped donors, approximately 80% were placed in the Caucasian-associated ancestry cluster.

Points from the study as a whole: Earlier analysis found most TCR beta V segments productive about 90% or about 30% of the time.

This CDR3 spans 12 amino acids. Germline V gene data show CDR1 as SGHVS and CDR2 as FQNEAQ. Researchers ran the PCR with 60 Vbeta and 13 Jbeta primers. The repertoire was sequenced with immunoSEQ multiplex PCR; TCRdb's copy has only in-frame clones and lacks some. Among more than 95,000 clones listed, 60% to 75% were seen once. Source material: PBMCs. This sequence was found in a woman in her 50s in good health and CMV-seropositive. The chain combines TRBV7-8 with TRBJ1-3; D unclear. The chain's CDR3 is CASSLADSRPHF. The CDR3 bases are TGTGCCAGCAGCTTAGCAGACTCCCGGCCCCATTTT.